This T cell receptor (beta chain) was documented in a study of T-cell reconstitution after alpha-beta-depleted transplantation in children. The authors prepared the TCRbeta library with unique molecular identifiers. TCRdb itself ran the PCR reads through MiXCR, one entry per CDR3 protein. The sample carries a few hundred thousand distinct CDR3 sequences, about 9.4% recorded once. This CDR3 has 14 amino acids. The ends were cut back, 0 bases at V and 10 bases at J, with 14 bases in the middle. Per germline, CDR1 SGDLS and CDR2 YYNGEE. The sequenced sample was PBMCs from the stem cell graft donor, obtained from the stem cell graft. The V and J genes are TRBV9 and TRBJ2-1; tentative D call: TRBD2 (5 bases). The clonotype comes from a human donor who donated a stem cell graft to a child with acute lymphoblastic leukemia. The CDR3 loop is CASSVAVAGNEQFF. In DNA form, the CDR3 reads TGTGCCAGCAGCGTAGCGGTAGCCGGGAACGAGCAGTTCTTC. Based on the CDR3 plus reference TRBV9 and TRBJ2-1, the full variable domain is DSGVTQTPKHLITATGQRVTLRCSPRSGDLSVYWYQQSLDQGLQFLIQYYNGEERAKGNILERFSAQQFPDLHSELNLSSLELGDSALYFCASSVAVAGNEQFFGPGTRLTVL.